These T cell receptor beta chains were read from a single sample in a study of beta chain features in type 1 diabetes. The protocol was immunoSEQ multiplex PCR, while the TCRdb copy is restricted to in-frame clones and leaves out a portion. The sample carries 120,000 to 150,000 clones, roughly 10% recorded once. The sequenced material came from naive CD4+ T cells from blood. These receptors were obtained from a man between 18 and 35 years old in good health. The CDR3 runs from the conserved cysteine through the conserved F or W. The D gene is left open where the match is weak. Part of the rows lack a size; the others show once, few, many or a class for expanded clones.

v_call	d_call	j_call	clone_size	cdr3_nt	cdr3_aa
TRBV7-2	TRBD2	TRBJ2-5	few	TGTGCCAGCAGTTATAGCGGGGGCGGAGAGACCCAGTACTTC	CASSYSGGGETQYF
TRBV6-8	TRBD2	TRBJ2-7	few	TGTGCCAGCAGAAACACTAGCGGGGGTGTCTACGAGCAGTACTTC	CASRNTSGGVYEQYF
TRBV7-2	.	TRBJ2-3	many	TGTGCCAGCAGCTCCCCTCCCGCAGATACGCAGTATTTT	CASSSPPADTQYF
TRBV7-2	.	TRBJ2-5	.	TGTGCCAGCAGCCGAACTAGGGACCAAGAGACCCAGTACTTC	CASSRTRDQETQYF
TRBV19	.	TRBJ2-2	many	TGTGCCAGTACCGCCTTCAGTACGAACACCGGGGAGCTGTTTTTT	CASTAFSTNTGELFF
TRBV10-3	TRBD1	TRBJ1-3	few	TGTGCCATCAGGAACAGGGGCTCTGGCAACACCATATATTTT	CAIRNRGSGNTIYF
TRBV6-6	TRBD1	TRBJ2-7	.	TGTGCCAGCAGTTACTCGAAGTGGGACAGCTCCTACGAGCAGTACTTC	CASSYSKWDSSYEQYF
TRBV2	TRBD2	TRBJ2-1	.	TGTGCCAGCAGTGACCTAGCGGGGGTGTTCAATGAGCAGTTCTTC	CASSDLAGVFNEQFF
TRBV28	TRBD2	TRBJ2-1	.	TGTGCCAGCAGTTGGGACGGGCGGGGGGCCTACAATGAGCAGTTCTTC	CASSWDGRGAYNEQFF
TRBV11-2	.	TRBJ2-7	few	TGTGCCAGCAGCTTAGTTTTGACGACAGGAGGAACCTACGAGCAGTACTTC	CASSLVLTTGGTYEQYF
TRBV15	TRBD1	TRBJ2-1	many	TGTGCCACCAGCAGAGCGACAGGGAGACTCAATGAGCAGTTCTTC	CATSRATGRLNEQFF
TRBV19	.	TRBJ2-3	few	TGTGCCAGTAGTCCCCAGGCGCGAGATACGCAGTATTTT	CASSPQARDTQYF
TRBV5-4	TRBD2	TRBJ2-1	.	TGTGCCAGCAGCCAAAAGGCGGGGGGTTACAATGAGCAGTTCTTC	CASSQKAGGYNEQFF
TRBV4-1	TRBD2	TRBJ2-2	.	TGCGCCAGCAGCCAAGAACGCCTAGCGGGGGAAAACACCGGGGAGCTGTTTTTT	CASSQERLAGENTGELFF
TRBV6-5	.	TRBJ1-2	few	TGTGCCAGCAGTTACATGGCAACAGGGAACTATGGCTACACCTTC	CASSYMATGNYGYTF
TRBV25-1	.	TRBJ1-3	.	TGTGCCACCTCCTGGGCGGGGAGCTCTGGAAACACCATATATTTT	CATSWAGSSGNTIYF
TRBV27	.	TRBJ2-3	.	TGTGCCAGCAGTTCCTATCGCACAGATACGCAGTATTTT	CASSSYRTDTQYF
TRBV5-1	.	TRBJ1-4	few	TGCGCCAGCAGCTTGTCGCAGGGCGGTGAAAAACTGTTTTTT	CASSLSQGGEKLFF
TRBV9	TRBD1	TRBJ2-5	many	TGTGCCAGCAGCTTAGGACAGGGATCAGAGACCCAGTACTTC	CASSLGQGSETQYF
TRBV21-1	.	TRBJ1-2	few	TGTGCCAGCAGCAACGAAAGGCTAGGAATCTATGGCTACACCTTC	CASSNERLGIYGYTF
TRBV7-9	.	TRBJ2-2	few	TGTGCCAGCAGCTTATCGGGACAGAACACCGGGGAGCTGTTTTTT	CASSLSGQNTGELFF
TRBV7-2	.	TRBJ1-6	few	TGTGCCAGCAGCTTAGACCGGGTCGGGTCACCCCTCCACTTT	CASSLDRVGSPLHF
TRBV15	TRBD2	TRBJ2-2	.	TGTGCCACCAGCAGGGGGACTAGCGGGTTCACCGGGGAGCTGTTTTTT	CATSRGTSGFTGELFF
TRBV29-1	.	TRBJ1-5	.	TGCAGCGTTAGGATAGGGGCACATCAGCCCCAGCATTTT	CSVRIGAHQPQHF
TRBV5-1	TRBD2	TRBJ2-1	few	TGCGCCAGCAGCCCGGGACTAGCGGGTGACAATGAGCAGTTCTTC	CASSPGLAGDNEQFF
TRBV6-5	.	TRBJ1-1	.	TGTGCCAGCAGGCGGAGCTACATGAACACTGAAGCTTTCTTT	CASRRSYMNTEAFF
TRBV5-4	.	TRBJ2-7	.	TGTGCCAGCAGCTTGGCTAGCGAGCCAGACTCCTACGAGCAGTACTTC	CASSLASEPDSYEQYF
TRBV9	TRBD2	TRBJ2-1	.	TGTGCCAGCAGTCGGACTAGCGGGGGGGCCAATGAGCAGTTCTTC	CASSRTSGGANEQFF
TRBV9	.	TRBJ1-3	few	TGTGCCAGCAGCACTCTTGCCTCTGGAAACACCATATATTTT	CASSTLASGNTIYF
TRBV7-2	TRBD1	TRBJ2-1	few	TGTGCCAGCAGCAGTCGACAGGGGCCCTACAATGAGCAGTTCTTC	CASSSRQGPYNEQFF
TRBV11-2	TRBD2	TRBJ2-5	few	TGTGCCAGCAGCCCGGGACTAGCGGAGGAGACCCAGTACTTC	CASSPGLAEETQYF
TRBV10-3	TRBD1	TRBJ2-7	few	TGTGCCATCAGTGGGAATCCGGGACAGGGGGCCTACGAGCAGTACTTC	CAISGNPGQGAYEQYF
TRBV7-8	.	TRBJ1-1	many	TGTGCCAGCAGCCGAGACAGGAACACTGAAGCTTTCTTT	CASSRDRNTEAFF
TRBV11-3	.	TRBJ2-2	few	TGTGCCAGCAGCCGCCAGTCGTCCGGGGAGCTGTTTTTT	CASSRQSSGELFF
TRBV6-1	TRBD1	TRBJ2-5	.	TGTGCCAGCAGTGAAGTACAGGGGGAGACCCAGTACTTC	CASSEVQGETQYF
TRBV2	.	TRBJ1-2	.	TGTGCCAGCAGTGGAGGGCGGACCTATGGCTACACCTTC	CASSGGRTYGYTF
TRBV7-2	TRBD2	TRBJ2-1	few	TGTGCCAGCAGCCCTCCGGGACTAGCGGGGGGAGCTGAGCAGTTCTTC	CASSPPGLAGGAEQFF
TRBV5-4	TRBD2	TRBJ2-5	.	TGTGCCAGCAGCCAAGGGACTAGCGGGTACCAAGAGACCCAGTACTTC	CASSQGTSGYQETQYF
TRBV10-3	.	TRBJ2-5	many	TGTGCCATCAGCCCAGGGGGGGAGACCCAGTACTTC	CAISPGGETQYF
TRBV7-8	TRBD1	TRBJ2-1	.	TGTGCCAGCAGCTTAGTTAGGGGACAGGGTGCCTACAATGAGCAGTTCTTC	CASSLVRGQGAYNEQFF
TRBV9	.	TRBJ2-3	few	TGTGCCAGCAGCGTCAGAAGCGGAACCACAGATACGCAGTATTTT	CASSVRSGTTDTQYF
TRBV6-5	TRBD1	TRBJ2-1	.	TGTGCCAGCAGTTACCCGGGACAGGGACCCTACAATGAGCAGTTCTTC	CASSYPGQGPYNEQFF
TRBV28	.	TRBJ1-2	few	TGTGCCAGCAGTTTGGCAGGGTTCTATGGCTACACCTTC	CASSLAGFYGYTF